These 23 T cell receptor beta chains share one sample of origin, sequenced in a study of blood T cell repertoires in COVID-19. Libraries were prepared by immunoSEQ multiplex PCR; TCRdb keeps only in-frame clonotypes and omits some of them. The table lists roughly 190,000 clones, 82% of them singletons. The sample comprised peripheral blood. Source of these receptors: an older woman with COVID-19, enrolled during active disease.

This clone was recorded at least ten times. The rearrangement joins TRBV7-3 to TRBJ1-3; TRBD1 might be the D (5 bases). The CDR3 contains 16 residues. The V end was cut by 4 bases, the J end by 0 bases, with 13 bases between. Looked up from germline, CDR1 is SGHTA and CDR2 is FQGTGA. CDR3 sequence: CASSSQPQGSGNTIYF. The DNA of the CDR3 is TGTGCCAGCAGCTCGCAACCGCAGGGCTCTGGAAACACCATATATTTT.

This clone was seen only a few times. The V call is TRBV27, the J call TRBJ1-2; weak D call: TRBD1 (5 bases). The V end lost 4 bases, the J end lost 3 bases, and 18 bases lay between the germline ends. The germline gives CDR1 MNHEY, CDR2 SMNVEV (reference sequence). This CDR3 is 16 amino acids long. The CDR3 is CASSSQRRGWDYGYTF. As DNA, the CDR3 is TGTGCCAGCAGTTCACAGAGGAGGGGATGGGACTATGGCTACACCTTC.

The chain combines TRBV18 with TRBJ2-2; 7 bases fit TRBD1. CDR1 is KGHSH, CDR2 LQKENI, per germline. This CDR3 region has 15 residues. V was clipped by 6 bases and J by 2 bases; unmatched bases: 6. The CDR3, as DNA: TGTGCCAGCTCTCGGACAGGAGTTAACACCGGGGAGCTGTTTTTT. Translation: CASSRTGVNTGELFF.

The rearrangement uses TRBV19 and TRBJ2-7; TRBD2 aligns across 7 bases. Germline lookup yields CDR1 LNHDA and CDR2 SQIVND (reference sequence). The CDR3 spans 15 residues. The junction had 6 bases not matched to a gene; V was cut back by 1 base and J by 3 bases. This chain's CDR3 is CASSIAASGIYEQYF. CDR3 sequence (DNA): TGTGCCAGTAGTATAGCGGCTAGCGGAATCTACGAGCAGTACTTC.

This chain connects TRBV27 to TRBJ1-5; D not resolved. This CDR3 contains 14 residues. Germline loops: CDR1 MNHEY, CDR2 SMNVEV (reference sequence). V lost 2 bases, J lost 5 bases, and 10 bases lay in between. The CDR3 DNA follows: TGTGCCAGCAGTTTAGCCCTCTATGATCAGCCCCAGCATTTT. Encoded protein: CASSLALYDQPQHF.

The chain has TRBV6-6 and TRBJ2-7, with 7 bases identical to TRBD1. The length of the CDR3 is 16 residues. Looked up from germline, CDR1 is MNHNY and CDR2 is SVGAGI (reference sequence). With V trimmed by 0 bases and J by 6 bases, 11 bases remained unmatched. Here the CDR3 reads CASSYSKGTDPSEQYF. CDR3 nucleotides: TGTGCCAGCAGTTACTCGAAAGGGACAGACCCCTCCGAGCAGTACTTC.

CDR3 sequence reads: CASSLSGQGSFGTGYTF. CDR3 in DNA: TGTGCCAGCAGTTTATCGGGACAGGGTAGTTTCGGTACGGGCTACACCTTC. This chain joins TRBV28 and TRBJ1-2, with 9 nucleotides matching TRBD1. The V gene's germline CDR1 is MDHEN and CDR2 SYDVKM. The junction had 14 bases not matched to a gene; V was cut back by 1 base and J by 8 bases. The CDR3 has 17 amino acids.

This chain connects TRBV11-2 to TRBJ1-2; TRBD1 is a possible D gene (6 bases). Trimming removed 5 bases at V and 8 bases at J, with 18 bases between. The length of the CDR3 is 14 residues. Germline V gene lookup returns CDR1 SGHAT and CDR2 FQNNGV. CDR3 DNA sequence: TGTGCCAGCAGCCAGGGGCCCCGGGAAAGCGGCTACACCTTC. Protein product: CASSQGPRESGYTF. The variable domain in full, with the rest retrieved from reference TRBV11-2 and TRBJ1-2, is EAGVAQSPRYKIIEKRQSVAFWCNPISGHATLYWYQQILGQGPKLLIQFQNNGVVDDSQLPKDRFSAERLKGVDSTLKIQPAKLEDSAVYLCASSQGPRESGYTFGSGTRLTVV.

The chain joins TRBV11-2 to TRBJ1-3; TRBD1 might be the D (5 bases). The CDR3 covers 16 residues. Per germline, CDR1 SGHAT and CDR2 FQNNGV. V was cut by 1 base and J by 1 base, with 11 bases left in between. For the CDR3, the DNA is TGTGCCAGCAGCTTAGCATCAGGGAAATCTGGAAACACCATATATTTT. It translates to CASSLASGKSGNTIYF.

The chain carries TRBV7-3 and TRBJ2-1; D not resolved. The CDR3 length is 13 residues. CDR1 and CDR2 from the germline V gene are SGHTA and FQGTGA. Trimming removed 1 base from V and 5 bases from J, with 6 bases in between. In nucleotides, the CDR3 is TGTGCCAGCAGCTTAATCGGTGACAATGAGCAGTTCTTC. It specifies CASSLIGDNEQFF.

CDR3 sequence: CASSLEGTGGLEYYGYTF. CDR3 sequence (DNA): TGTGCCAGCAGCTTAGAAGGGACAGGGGGTTTAGAGTACTATGGCTACACCTTC. The chain has TRBV11-2 and TRBJ1-2, with 11 bases identical to TRBD1. CDR3 length equals 18 residues. The germline V gene encodes CDR1 SGHAT and CDR2 FQNNGV. With V trimmed by 0 bases and J by 3 bases, 9 bases remained unmatched. Full variable domain (missing parts from reference TRBV11-2 and TRBJ1-2): EAGVAQSPRYKIIEKRQSVAFWCNPISGHATLYWYQQILGQGPKLLIQFQNNGVVDDSQLPKDRFSAERLKGVDSTLKIQPAKLEDSAVYLCASSLEGTGGLEYYGYTFGSGTRLTVV.

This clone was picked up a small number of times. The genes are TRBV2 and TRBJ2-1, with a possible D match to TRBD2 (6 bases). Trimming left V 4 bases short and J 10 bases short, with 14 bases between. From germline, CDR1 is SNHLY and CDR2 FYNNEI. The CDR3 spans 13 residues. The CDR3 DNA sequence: TGTGCCAGCAGTGTAGGAGGGCTAGTGGAGCAGTTCTTC. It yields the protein CASSVGGLVEQFF.

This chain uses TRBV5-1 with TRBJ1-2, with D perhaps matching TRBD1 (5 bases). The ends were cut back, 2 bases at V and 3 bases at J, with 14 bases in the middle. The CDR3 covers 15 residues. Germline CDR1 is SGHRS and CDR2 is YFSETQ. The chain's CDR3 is CASSFLPQADYGYTF. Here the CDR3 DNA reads TGCGCCAGCAGCTTCCTCCCACAGGCTGACTATGGCTACACCTTC.

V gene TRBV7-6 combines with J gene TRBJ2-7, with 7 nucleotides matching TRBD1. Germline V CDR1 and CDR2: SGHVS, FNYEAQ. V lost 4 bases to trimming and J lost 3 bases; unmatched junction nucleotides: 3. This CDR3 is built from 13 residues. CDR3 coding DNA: TGTGCCAGCAGCTCGGGACAGAGCTACGAGCAGTACTTC. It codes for CASSSGQSYEQYF.

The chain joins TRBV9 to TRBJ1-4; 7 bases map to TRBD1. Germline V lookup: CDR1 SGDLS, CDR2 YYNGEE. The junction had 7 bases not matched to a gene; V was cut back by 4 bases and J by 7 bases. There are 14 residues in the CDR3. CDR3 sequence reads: CASSTGAAGEKLFF. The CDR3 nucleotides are TGTGCCAGCAGCACAGGGGCCGCGGGTGAAAAACTGTTTTTT. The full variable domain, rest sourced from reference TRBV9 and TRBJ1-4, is DSGVTQTPKHLITATGQRVTLRCSPRSGDLSVYWYQQSLDQGLQFLIQYYNGEERAKGNILERFSAQQFPDLHSELNLSSLELGDSALYFCASSTGAAGEKLFFGSGTQLSVL.

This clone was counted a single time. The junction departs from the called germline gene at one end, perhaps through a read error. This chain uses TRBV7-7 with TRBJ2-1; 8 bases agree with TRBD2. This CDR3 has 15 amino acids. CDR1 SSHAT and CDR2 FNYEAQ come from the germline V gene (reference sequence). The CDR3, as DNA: TGTGCTAGCAGCCCCGGGACTAGGTCCTACAATGAGCAGTTCTTC. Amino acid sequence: CASSPGTRSYNEQFF.

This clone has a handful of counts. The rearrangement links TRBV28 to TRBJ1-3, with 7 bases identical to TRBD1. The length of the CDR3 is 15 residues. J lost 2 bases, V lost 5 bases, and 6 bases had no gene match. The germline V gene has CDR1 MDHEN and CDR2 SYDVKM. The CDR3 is CASSDRAGAGNTIYF. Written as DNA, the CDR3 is TGTGCCAGCAGTGACAGGGCAGGGGCTGGAAACACCATATATTTT.

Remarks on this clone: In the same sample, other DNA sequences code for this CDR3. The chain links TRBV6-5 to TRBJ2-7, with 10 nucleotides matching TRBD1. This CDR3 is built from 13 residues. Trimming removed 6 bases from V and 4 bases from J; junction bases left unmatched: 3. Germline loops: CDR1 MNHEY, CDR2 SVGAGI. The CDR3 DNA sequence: TGTGCCAGCAGAAGACAGGGGGCGTACGAGCAGTACTTC. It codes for CASRRQGAYEQYF.

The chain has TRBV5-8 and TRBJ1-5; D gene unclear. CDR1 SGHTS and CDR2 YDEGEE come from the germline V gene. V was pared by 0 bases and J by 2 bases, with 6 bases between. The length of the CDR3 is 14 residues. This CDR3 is CASSLEGGNQPQHF. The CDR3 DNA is TGTGCCAGCAGCTTGGAGGGAGGCAATCAGCCCCAGCATTTT.

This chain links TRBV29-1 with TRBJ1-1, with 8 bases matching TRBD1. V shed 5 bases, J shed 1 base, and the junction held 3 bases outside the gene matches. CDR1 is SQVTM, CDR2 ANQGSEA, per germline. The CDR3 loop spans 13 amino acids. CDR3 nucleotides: TGCAGCGTTCGGACAGGGCCGAACACTGAAGCTTTCTTT. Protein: CSVRTGPNTEAFF.

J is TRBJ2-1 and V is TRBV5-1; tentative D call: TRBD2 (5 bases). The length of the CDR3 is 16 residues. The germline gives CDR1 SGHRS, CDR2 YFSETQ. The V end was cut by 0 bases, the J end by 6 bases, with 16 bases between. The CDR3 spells CASSLDGRTRSNEQFF. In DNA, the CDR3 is TGCGCCAGCAGCTTGGATGGCAGAACTAGATCCAATGAGCAGTTCTTC.

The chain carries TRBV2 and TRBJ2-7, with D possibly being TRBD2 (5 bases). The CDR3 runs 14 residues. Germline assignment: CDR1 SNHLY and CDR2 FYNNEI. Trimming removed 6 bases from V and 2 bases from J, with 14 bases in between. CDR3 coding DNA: TGTGCCAGCAGCGCGGGCCACCCCCCCTACGAGCAGTACTTC. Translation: CASSAGHPPYEQYF.

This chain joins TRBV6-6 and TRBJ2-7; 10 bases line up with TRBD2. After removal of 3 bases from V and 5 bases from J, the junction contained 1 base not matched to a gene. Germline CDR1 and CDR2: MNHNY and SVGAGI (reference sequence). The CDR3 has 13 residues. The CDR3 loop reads CASSYTSGNEQYF. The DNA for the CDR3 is TGTGCCAGCAGTTATACTAGCGGGAACGAGCAGTACTTC.